What follows is one T cell receptor beta chain and its context. What it recognizes is unknown. Germline CDR1 and CDR2: SNHLY and FYNNEI. This CDR3 comprises 15 residues. Trimming cost V 1 base and J 2 bases, with 11 bases left between them. This record belongs to a study of T cell responses to AZD1222 COVID-19 vaccine. Method: immunoSEQ multiplex PCR; TCRdb's copy keeps in-frame clones and lacks some. The table includes 75,000 to 95,000 clones, approximately 88% detected once. Study observations and caveats: In a largely white British group with more females than males, clonal diversity was possibly underestimated. AZD1222 recipients seropositive at baseline numbered only five to seven.

This chain connects TRBV2 to TRBJ1-2; D gene ambiguous. The source was peripheral blood, collected 28 days after the second dose of the MenACWY control vaccine. This TCR was recovered from an adult who received the MenACWY meningococcal vaccine as a control. CDR3 DNA sequence: TGTGCCAGCAGTGAAGAAGGGTACAAGAACTATGGCTACACCTTC. Translated, it gives CASSEEGYKNYGYTF.